This TCR beta chain is drawn from a study of T cells after yellow fever vaccination. Germline CDR1 reads MGHRA; CDR2 reads YSYEKL. The CDR3 contains 17 residues. V was trimmed by 4 bases and J by 3 bases, leaving 19 bases between them. From the 5' RACE reads, TCRdb called clonotypes with MiXCR, one entry per CDR3 protein. The table has some 420,000 distinct CDR3 sequences, about 19% seen once. The study, taken as a whole, reports: CD4 and CD8 compartments shared a small share of clonotypes. The bulk population could contribute abundant contaminating clonotypes to FACS-sorted repertoires.

Of note for this clonotype: What it recognizes is unknown.

The input for sequencing was PBMCs, taken before the yellow fever booster vaccination. The receptor was isolated from a man aged 18-30 years who received the YFV17D yellow fever vaccine. The V call is TRBV4-1, the J call TRBJ2-1, with a tentative D call TRBD1 (5 bases). CDR3 nucleotide sequence: TGCGCCAGCAGCCCGAGGACCCGACAGTCAAACTACAATGAGCAGTTCTTC. Its protein is CASSPRTRQSNYNEQFF.